This passage covers 2 T cell receptor beta chains from one sample sequenced in a study of response to subunit inactivated influenza vaccine. TCRdb called the RT-PCR reads again in MiXCR, with one record for every CDR3 protein. The sample has around 750,000 distinct CDR3 sequences, approximately 22% seen once. The sequenced sample was PBMCs from blood, obtained roughly 5 days after vaccination. The source is a man over 45 who received an inactivated influenza vaccine.

J is TRBJ2-3 and V is TRBV6-1; no firm D call. CDR1 is MNHNS and CDR2 is SASEGT in the germline V gene. V gave up 6 bases and J gave up 4 bases, with 17 bases separating them. This CDR3 has 15 residues. CDR3 nucleotide sequence: TGTGCCAGCAGAATGGCAGGTCTCAGCTCAGATACGCAGTATTTT. Protein sequence: CASRMAGLSSDTQYF.

This sequence joins TRBV10-2 and TRBJ1-5; tentatively, D is TRBD1 (5 bases). V dropped 10 bases and J dropped 3 bases, with 19 bases sitting between them. The CDR3 totals 15 residues. Germline V gene sequence: CDR1 WSHSY, CDR2 SAAADI. CDR3 loop: CATRDGQLFNQPQHF. The CDR3 nucleotides are TGCGCCACCAGGGATGGACAACTTTTCAATCAGCCCCAGCATTTT.